This TCR beta chain was identified during a study of T cells in Graves' hyperthyroidism and ophthalmopathy (dated by TCRdb to the late 2010s). About the study as a whole: Peripheral blood samples were taken at the time of initial diagnosis, prior to any treatment. TCR V-J signatures able to tell the groups apart were searched for in a discovery cohort of 90 to 100 patients, of whom more than 40 had Graves' ophthalmopathy and about 60 had stable Graves' hyperthyroidism. Prospective prediction of ophthalmopathy was tested in an independent validation cohort consisting of 18 to 20 hyperthyroidism patients and some 15 patients who later progressed to ophthalmopathy. For training and testing, the 100 or so patients in the discovery cohort were randomly divided in a 7:3 ratio. The study also compared thyroid tissue and blood T-cell repertoires from about six Graves' hyperthyroidism patients. After sampling, hyperthyroidism patients received methimazole starting at 30 mg daily, and ophthalmopathy patients received high-dose intravenous methylprednisolone. The paper describes TCR Vbeta CDR3 sequencing of 135 peripheral blood samples, made up of 40 to 45 ophthalmopathy patients, roughly 72 hyperthyroidism patients and 17 progressor patients. Here is what the overall study found, with its caveats: In validation, the model predicted progression to ophthalmopathy a median of around 6.5 months before onset, with approximately 68% sensitivity and 72.22% specificity. A model built on a 13 V-J signature distinguished ophthalmopathy from stable hyperthyroidism, reaching 85% to 90% sensitivity and about 81% specificity in cross-validation and 80%/75% in testing. Most expanded thyroid clonotypes (frequency above 0.001) were also detected in blood, a finding suggesting that blood repertoires may reflect thyroid immune responses. No statistical method was used to set the sample size in advance, and investigators knew the group allocation.

Taken from the germline V gene, the CDR1 and CDR2 loops are MNHEY and SVGEGT. Relative to germline, V is 0 bases shorter and J is 4 bases shorter, with 12 bases between their ends. The CDR3 sequence holds 15 residues, the cysteine and phenylalanine included. Solely the CDR3 DNA is kept, with 45 bases framed from the first base. Stable Graves' hyperthyroidism was defined as the absence of progression to ophthalmopathy over 18 months of follow-up. Hyperthyroidism patients were newly diagnosed, with disease duration under 2 months, and aged 18 to 65 years. Exclusion was applied to patients with uncontrolled infections, other autoimmune diseases, pregnancy or lactation. Diagnoses were established on the basis of clinical symptoms, serum thyroxine and TRAb, thyroid ultrasound, and orbital computed tomography. PBMCs were separated from roughly 10 ml of fresh peripheral blood using Ficoll-Paque density gradient centrifugation. Total RNA was extracted using Trizol reagent, and RNA quality was assessed on an Agilent 2100 Bioanalyzer.

At least ten counts were recorded for this clonotype. Its antigen is not yet known. Base qualities are missing; no much larger clone stands one base away. TCR beta CDR3 regions were amplified from RNA transcripts. The first round of RT-PCR for the TCR CDR3 was performed with the HTBI primer set and the Qiagen OneStep RT-PCR kit. Libraries were constructed in a second round of multiplex PCR, after which size selection and purification were carried out. The libraries were sequenced on an Illumina HiSeq2000 using paired-end 100 bp reads. In the source study's methods: SOAPnuke was used to process the raw data, throwing out any read that contained adapters or uncalled bases, had a mean Phred below 15, or lacked an exact constant-primer or identifier match. High-quality paired reads were merged with COPE v1.2.5, and unique nucleotide sequences were defined as clonotypes. MiTCR v1.1 was used to align clonotypes to the IMGT TRBV, TRBD and TRBJ reference segments. Only V-J combinations with frequency above 0.0001, covering 99% to 99.2% of repertoires, were analysed. A TCS score was defined as the ratio between F50 (clonal expansion) and ExV (chaos), using BLOSUM62-based TCRdist between CDR3 peptides within each V-J. Welch's t-statistics and random forest reduced 500 to 650 V-J features to about 12, which were used in a naive Bayes classifier (R e1071). TCRdb reprocessed the public reads (quality trimming at Q25 with fastp, clone calling with MiXCR) and kept in-frame beta chains. Entries are consolidated by CDR3 protein sequence, retaining the most common genes and DNA. Clone size and V and J calls follow TCRdb, not the original study. The sample table holds a few hundred thousand distinct CDR3 sequences, of which 20% to 25% were seen once. The ten largest account for more than 25% of the sample.

This sequence originates from a man aged 18 to 30 with Graves' hyperthyroidism. Sample: blood. The chain is assembled from TRBV6-2 or TRBV6-3 and TRBJ1-2; the D gene cannot be named for sure. CDR3 protein: CASSYSGRTPYGYTF. The sequenced DNA is TGTGCCAGCAGTTACTCCGGCAGAACCCCCTATGGCTACACCTTC.